Listed below are T cell receptor beta chains from one sample, sequenced in a study of T cell repertoires in cytomegalovirus infection. TCRdb passed the reads through MiXCR, listing each CDR3 protein once. The sample holds about 920,000 distinct CDR3 sequences, approximately 31% seen once. Their antigen targets remain unknown. Sample: cultured CD8+ T cells from PBMCs, taken from culture after CMV antigen stimulation. The receptors derive from a human donor in good health (CMV status not recorded). Some clones in this sample may be carry-over from other donors' samples. Both conserved end residues are trimmed from each CDR3. The order of the fields is J gene, V gene, CDR3 protein.

TRBJ2-1 TRBV4-2 ASSQEGVPGRADEQF
TRBJ2-7 TRBV29-1 SVERWIAQWGYEQY
TRBJ1-2 TRBV27 ASSLTGARIYGYT
TRBJ1-1 TRBV3-1 ASSPDLIMNTEAF
TRBJ2-1 TRBV7-3 ASSFKRRVNEQF
TRBJ2-4 TRBV7-9 ASSLMGGQAKNIQY
TRBJ2-2 TRBV12-3/TRBV12-4 ASSAAGGNTGELF
TRBJ2-7 TRBV6-1 ASGAGELYEQY
TRBJ1-1 TRBV12-5 ASGSPGLDKNTEAF
TRBJ2-1 TRBV10-3 TVLGLADNEQF
TRBJ2-1 TRBV4-1 ASSQGTSGGPSSYNEQF
TRBJ1-1 TRBV24-1 ATRGQDNTEAF
TRBJ2-2 TRBV28 ASSFEGTVAGELF
TRBJ1-1 TRBV9 ASSPREAWDIEAF
TRBJ2-2 TRBV5-6 ASSPIAGGPRTGELF
TRBJ2-3 TRBV6-8 ASSPVPWGTDTQY
TRBJ1-5 TRBV7-6 ASSVNRGGSNQPQH
TRBJ2-1 TRBV7-7 ASSPLGEGSYNEQF
TRBJ2-2 TRBV6-2/TRBV6-3 ASSIPETANTGELF
TRBJ1-2 TRBV7-9 ASSPGLLGYT
TRBJ2-3 TRBV6-6 ASRRHTDTQY
TRBJ2-4 TRBV6-6 ASSYSGGGGNIQY
TRBJ2-1 TRBV7-6 ASSLGGIGEYEQF
TRBJ1-5 TRBV2 ASSLKGGIDSNQPQH
TRBJ2-3 TRBV20-1 SAGNSGGIFGVDTQY
TRBJ2-2 TRBV24-1 ATRGDLATGELF
TRBJ1-1 TRBV6-1 ASSGVPTGRTEAF
TRBJ1-5 TRBV27 ASRDWGQPQH
TRBJ2-1 TRBV12-5 ASPGQGTTVDYNEQF
TRBJ2-1 TRBV6-1 ASSYGNSEQF
TRBJ1-1 TRBV7-8 ASRKSGAERMNTEAF
TRBJ2-3 TRBV6-2/TRBV6-3 ASTPGEGAADTQY
TRBJ1-1 TRBV27 ASSLVQGGTEAF
TRBJ2-5 TRBV12-3/TRBV12-4 ASSPGQGSQETQY
TRBJ1-1 TRBV12-3/TRBV12-4 ASTHRGARTEAF
TRBJ1-5 TRBV18 ASSPPSAHSNQPQH
TRBJ2-2 TRBV12-3/TRBV12-4 ANSSVGSTGELF
TRBJ2-3 TRBV4-1 ASSHRENSPLTDTQY
TRBJ2-3 TRBV4-1 ASSLLKRGGITDTQY
TRBJ1-1 TRBV2 ASSELTPNTEAF
TRBJ1-5 TRBV5-1 ASSLASRADSNQPQH
TRBJ1-1 TRBV15 ATSRDRQDLAF
TRBJ2-2 TRBV12-3/TRBV12-4 ASRDWDRAGTGELF
TRBJ2-3 TRBV2 ASSQDSRDRGRDSTDTQY
TRBJ1-2 TRBV6-1 ASSPEGPDGDYGYT
TRBJ1-1 TRBV4-1 ASSQDSRNTEAF
TRBJ1-1 TRBV7-2 ASSLYPPGGGMTEAF
TRBJ2-3 TRBV7-3 ASLGGRATDTQY
TRBJ2-2 TRBV28 ASSFRQGAKAGELF
TRBJ1-1 TRBV7-2 AAYYPGNTEAF
TRBJ2-5 TRBV6-2/TRBV6-3 ASSTGRRQETQY
TRBJ1-2 TRBV25-1 ATLLQDYGYT
TRBJ2-7 TRBV27 ATGEQVDYEQY
TRBJ2-2 TRBV7-3 ASSVDSNTGELF
TRBJ2-1 TRBV6-5 ASRNSGGLASSYNEQF
TRBJ2-3 TRBV7-6 ASSLEGQGHTDTQY
TRBJ2-2 TRBV20-1 SASAGADTGELF
TRBJ2-2 TRBV6-4 ASSDSILGELF
TRBJ2-4 TRBV6-6 ASSRTKNIQY